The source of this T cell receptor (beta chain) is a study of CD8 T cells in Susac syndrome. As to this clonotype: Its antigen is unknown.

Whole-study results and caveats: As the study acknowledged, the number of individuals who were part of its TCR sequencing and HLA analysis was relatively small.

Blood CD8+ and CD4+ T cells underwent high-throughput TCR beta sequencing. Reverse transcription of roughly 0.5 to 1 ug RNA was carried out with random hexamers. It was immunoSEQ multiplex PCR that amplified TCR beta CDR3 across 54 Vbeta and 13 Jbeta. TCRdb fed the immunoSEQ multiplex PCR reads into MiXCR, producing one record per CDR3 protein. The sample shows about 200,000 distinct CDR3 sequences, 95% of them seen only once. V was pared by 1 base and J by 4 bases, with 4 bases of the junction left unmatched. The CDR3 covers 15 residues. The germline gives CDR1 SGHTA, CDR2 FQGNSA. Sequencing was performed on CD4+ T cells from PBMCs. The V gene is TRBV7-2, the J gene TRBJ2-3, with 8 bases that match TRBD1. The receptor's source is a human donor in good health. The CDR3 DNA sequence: TGTGCCAGCAGCTTAGGGGGACAGGCAGCAGATACGCAGTATTTT. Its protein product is CASSLGGQAADTQYF.